Reported below is one TCR beta chain. Its antigen is undetermined. This sample includes further DNA sequences coding for the same CDR3. Based on CD45RO/CCR7/CD25/CD127/CD95/CD27, CD4+ regulatory, stem cell-like memory, naive and central memory cells were sorted. This specimen comes from a study of beta chain features in type 1 diabetes. The whole isolated RNA underwent reverse transcription, so sequencing captured expressed TCRB transcripts. Method: immunoSEQ multiplex PCR; TCRdb's copy keeps in-frame clones and lacks some. Among 300,000 to 450,000 clones, around 9.6% were seen once, and the ten largest hold about 0.63%. Overall study findings and caveats: Shortening that was moderate but significant affected the TCRB CDR3s of Type 1 diabetes patients in all four CD4+ subsets.

This receptor was taken from a young man with type 1 diabetes. Sequencing was carried out using central memory CD4+ T cells from blood.

The CDR3 DNA reads TGTGCCAGCAGCTCCCTAGAATACAATGAGCAGTTCTTC. Its protein product is CASSSLEYNEQFF. J is TRBJ2-1 and V is TRBV11-2, with D hard to call. Germline CDR1 is SGHAT and CDR2 is FQNNGV. The CDR3 is made up of 13 amino acids. The germline V and J ends were trimmed by 4 bases and 4 bases, with 8 bases remaining between them.